This TCR beta chain is from a study of graft-versus-host responses after intestinal transplantation (dated by TCRdb to the early 2020s). About the investigation overall: The transplants that recipients received were multivisceral, liver-intestinal, or isolated intestinal. All recipients received anti-thymocyte globulin induction followed by maintenance tacrolimus and steroids for three to four years. After intestinal transplantation, graft-versus-host and host-versus-graft alloreactive T cell clones were followed in the graft, circulation and bone marrow using bulk TCR-beta CDR3 sequencing. Alloreactive clones were identified by sequencing pre-transplant mixed lymphocyte reaction products and comparing them with unstimulated pre-transplant donor and recipient T cells. The cohort enrolled 24 intestinal transplant recipients including one retransplant, and a few patients lacking pretransplant specimens were excluded. A peak of at least 4% donor T cells among recipient peripheral blood mononuclear cells was the definition used for donor T cell macrochimerism. Instead of going to the commercial service, samples from a few later patients were sequenced in-house on an Illumina MiSeq and processed with MiXCR.

As regards this clone: Its antigen remains unidentified. There are no base qualities to consult, and no much larger clone falls within one base.

Beyond this particular receptor, the publication reports: Peak levels of circulating GvH clones were associated with declines in HvG clones early after transplant. In patients with donor T cell macrochimerism, the allografts had high GvH to HvG T cell clonal ratios. The conclusions were limited by the relatively low number and heterogeneity of the intestinal transplant patients. GvH clones were detected in recipient bone marrow, and some appeared earlier in ileal mucosa or blood, consistent with an intestinal mucosal origin.

CDR1 and CDR2 are drawn from the germline V gene (reference sequence): MNHNY, SVGAGI. Counted from cysteine to phenylalanine, this CDR3 has 16 amino acids. Of all the DNA, just the CDR3 is kept, 48 bases in frame from base 1. V loses 0 bases, J loses 2 bases, and the germline ends lie 13 bases apart. The time point label of this sample denotes: cells obtained before transplantation from donor or recipient. CD3+CD4+ and CD3+CD8+ populations were FACS-sorted from unstimulated pre-transplant donor and recipient cells taken from spleen or lymph nodes. The receptor library was made with the immunoSEQ multiplex PCR assay. For most patients, genomic DNA was isolated with the Qiagen DNeasy Blood and Tissue Kit and shipped frozen to Adaptive Biotechnologies for TCR sequencing. High-throughput TCR-beta CDR3 sequencing of genomic DNA from most patients was performed by Adaptive Biotechnologies. Per the source publication's procedure: Adaptive's ImmunoSEQ software was the source of the TCR sequencing data for about 20 patients, while three other patients were processed with MiXCR and VDJtools. To correct CD4 versus CD8 sorting errors, any sequence found in both subsets at a frequency ratio below 5:1 was removed. Because the origin of CDR3 nucleotide sequences shared between donor and recipient could not be assigned, those sequences were removed. To be classed as alloreactive, a clone needed at least 2-fold expansion over unstimulated cells and a minimum CFSE-low frequency of 0.002% (template counts) or 0.001% (read counts). Mappable clones were those detected in sequenced pre-transplant spleen, lymph node, or MLR CFSE-low populations of the donor or recipient. Cumulative frequency of alloreactive clones was calculated as a percentage of all sequences weighted by copy number. The table was pulled from immuneACCESS by TCRdb, which kept in-frame rearrangements only. Such tables lose some clones; where checked, under half of the loss comes from unresolved V genes, and the rest has no known cause. The V and J calls and the clone size are those of that table, but D and trimming were determined from the DNA. In this sample the table shows about 110,000 clones, about 92% of which occur a single time. The top ten clones comprise around 1% of the sample.

In this chain, TRBV6-6 is recombined with TRBJ1-2; the D gene lacks a confident call. The sample consisted of unstimulated CD8+ T cells sorted from spleen or lymph node cells, taken before transplant. This sequence originates from a human donor who was the organ donor for an intestinal transplant. The CDR3 protein is CASSYSIPQINYGYTF. The nucleotide sequence is given as TGTGCCAGCAGTTACTCGATCCCACAGATCAACTATGGCTACACCTTC.